Only a few counts were recorded for the clone carrying this TCR beta chain. CDR1 is LNHDA and CDR2 is SQIVND in the germline V gene (reference sequence). The J segment lost 4 bases and the V segment lost 4 bases, leaving 4 bases of the junction unmatched. The CDR3 contains 16 residues. This record comes from a study of cytomegalovirus exposure and HLA in healthy donors. The PCR made use of 60 Vbeta and 13 Jbeta primers. Assay: immunoSEQ multiplex PCR; the TCRdb copy retains only in-frame clones and omits some. The sample has 85,000 to 100,000 clones; 64% are singletons. Donors had nominal health at sampling but likely had unrecorded immune exposures.

The source of this sequence is a human donor in good health. This chain connects TRBV19 to TRBJ2-6; 10 bases line up with TRBD1. Material for sequencing was PBMCs. The CDR3 loop is CASSRQGAGGANVLTF. As DNA, the CDR3 is TGTGCCAGTAGTAGACAGGGGGCCGGGGGGGCCAACGTCCTGACTTTC.